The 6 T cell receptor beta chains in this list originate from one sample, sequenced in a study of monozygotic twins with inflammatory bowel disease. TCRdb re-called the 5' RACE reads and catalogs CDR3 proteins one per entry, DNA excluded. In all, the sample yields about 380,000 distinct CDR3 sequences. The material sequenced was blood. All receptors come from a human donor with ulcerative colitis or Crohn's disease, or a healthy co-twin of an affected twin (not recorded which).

The CDR3: CATSDPGGGDYGYTF. V is TRBV24-1 and J is TRBJ1-2. Germline V CDR1 and CDR2: KGHDR, SFDVKD. The CDR3 sequence is 15 residues long.

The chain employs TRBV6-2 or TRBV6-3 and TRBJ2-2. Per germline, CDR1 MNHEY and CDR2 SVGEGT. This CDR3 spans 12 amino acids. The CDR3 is CASGGFTGELFF.

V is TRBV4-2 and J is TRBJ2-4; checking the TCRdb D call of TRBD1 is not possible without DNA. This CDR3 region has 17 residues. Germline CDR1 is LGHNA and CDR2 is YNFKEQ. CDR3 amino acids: CASSQVTGGAVKNIQYF.

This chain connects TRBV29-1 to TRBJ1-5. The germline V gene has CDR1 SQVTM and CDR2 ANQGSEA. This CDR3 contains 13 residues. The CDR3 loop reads CSVEDRPNQPQHF.

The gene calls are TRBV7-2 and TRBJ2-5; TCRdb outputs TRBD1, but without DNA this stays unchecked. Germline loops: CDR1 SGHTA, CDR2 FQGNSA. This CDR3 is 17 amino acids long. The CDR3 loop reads CASSLRSWRGTQETQYF.

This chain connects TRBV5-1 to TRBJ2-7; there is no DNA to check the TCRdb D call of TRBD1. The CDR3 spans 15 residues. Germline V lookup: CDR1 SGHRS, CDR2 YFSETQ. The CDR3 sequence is CASSLEDRGIYEQYF.